This TCR beta chain was observed in a study of response to subunit inactivated influenza vaccine (dated by TCRdb to between 2017 and 2018). Study-wide context: To follow how T cells responded to a trivalent subunit inactivated influenza vaccine, the researchers relied on deep quantitative profiling of the T cell receptor repertoire. Paper-wide results and their limitations: According to the authors, only a limited number of new T cells may be recruited by each seasonal influenza vaccination.

As for this clonotype: This receptor's antigen is unknown. Qualities for individual bases were not recorded, and no much larger clone is one base off.

CDR1 SGDLS and CDR2 YYNGEE were looked up in the germline V gene. At the junction V is shortened by 0 bases and J by 0 bases, with 9 bases in between. The CDR3 holds 16 amino acids from the cysteine to the phenylalanine. This entry keeps only the CDR3 DNA: 48 bases, framed from base 1. The library relied on RT-PCR. Sequenced on an Illumina HiSeq 2500. The public reads were reprocessed in TCRdb via fastp at Q25 and MiXCR, keeping in-frame beta chains. Each record represents a unique CDR3 protein, reported with the most common genes and DNA among its rows. This sample lists 500,000 to 600,000 distinct CDR3 sequences; 14% were detected once. Jointly, the top ten make up 11% of the sample.

The sequence links TRBV9 to TRBJ2-2; the D gene is not confidently resolved. The sequences come from PBMCs from blood, collected 11 to 12 days after vaccination. The sequence derives from a man aged 50-60 years who received an inactivated influenza vaccine. Donor details come from another sample of the same person, matched by shared clones. The nucleotide sequence is given as TGTGCCAGCAGCGTAGGTCCTCCCGCGAACACCGGGGAGCTGTTTTTT. Translated, it gives CASSVGPPANTGELFF.